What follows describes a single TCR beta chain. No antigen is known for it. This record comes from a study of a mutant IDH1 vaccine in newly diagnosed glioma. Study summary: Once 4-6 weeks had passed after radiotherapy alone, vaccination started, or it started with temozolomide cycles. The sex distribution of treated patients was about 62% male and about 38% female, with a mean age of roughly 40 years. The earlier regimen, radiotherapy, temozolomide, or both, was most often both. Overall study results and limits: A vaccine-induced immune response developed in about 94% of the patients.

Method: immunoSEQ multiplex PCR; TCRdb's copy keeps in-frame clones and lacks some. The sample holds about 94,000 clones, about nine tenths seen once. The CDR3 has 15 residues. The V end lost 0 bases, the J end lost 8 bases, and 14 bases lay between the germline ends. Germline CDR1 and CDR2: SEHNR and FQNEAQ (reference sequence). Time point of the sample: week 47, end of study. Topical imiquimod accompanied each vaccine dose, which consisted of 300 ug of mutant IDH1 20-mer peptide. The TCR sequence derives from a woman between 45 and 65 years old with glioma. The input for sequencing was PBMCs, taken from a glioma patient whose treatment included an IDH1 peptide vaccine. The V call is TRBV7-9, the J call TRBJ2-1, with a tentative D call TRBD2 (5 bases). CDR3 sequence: CASSLAGDVGDEQFF. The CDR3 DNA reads TGTGCCAGCAGCTTAGCGGGAGACGTGGGTGATGAGCAGTTCTTC.